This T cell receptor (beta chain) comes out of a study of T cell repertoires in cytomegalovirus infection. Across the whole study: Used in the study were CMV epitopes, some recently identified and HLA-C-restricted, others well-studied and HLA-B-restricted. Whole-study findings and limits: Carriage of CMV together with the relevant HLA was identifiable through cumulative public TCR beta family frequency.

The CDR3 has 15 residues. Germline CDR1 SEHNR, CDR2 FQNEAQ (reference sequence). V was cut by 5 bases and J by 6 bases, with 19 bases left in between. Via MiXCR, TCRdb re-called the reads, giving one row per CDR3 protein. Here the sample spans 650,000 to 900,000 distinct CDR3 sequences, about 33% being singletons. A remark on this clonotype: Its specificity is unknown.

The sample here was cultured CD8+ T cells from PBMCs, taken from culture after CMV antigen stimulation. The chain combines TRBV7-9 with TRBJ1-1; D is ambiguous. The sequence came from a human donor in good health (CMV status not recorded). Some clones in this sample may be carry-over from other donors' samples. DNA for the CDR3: TGTGCCAGCAGCCCACCCCGGGGTCTTATCGCTGAAGCTTTCTTT. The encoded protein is CASSPPRGLIAEAFF.